Here is one T cell receptor (beta chain) with its context. The time point was: recipient sample about 28 days before transplant, after cytoreduction. This specimen belongs to a study of T cell clonotyping in hematopoietic cell transplantation. Study in general: Recipients' pretransplant samples followed cytoreduction.

Trimming removed 2 bases from V and 6 bases from J, with 10 bases in between. This CDR3 has 14 residues. CDR1 is SGHTA, CDR2 FQGTGA, per germline. Using immunoSEQ multiplex PCR, the repertoire was profiled, and TCRdb retains in-frame clones only, with some absent. The sample carries more than 40,000 clones, less than 85% recorded once. The sample in question was peripheral blood mononuclear cells, obtained before stem cell transplant. The source of this sequence is a man between 60 and 75 years old with acute myeloid leukemia. Some clones in this sample may be carry-over from other donors' samples. The chain is built from TRBV7-3 and TRBJ1-4, with a weak D call TRBD1 (6 bases). CDR3 amino acids: CASSLYRAYEKLFF. In nucleotides, the CDR3 is TGTGCCAGCAGCTTATACAGGGCCTATGAAAAACTGTTTTTT.